This note documents a single TCR beta chain sequence. Sequencing was performed with immunoSEQ multiplex PCR; in TCRdb, only in-frame clones are kept and a portion is missing. The sample yields 70,000 to 75,000 clones, about nine tenths seen once. This record comes from a study of control samples from healthy donors and cancer patients. CDR1 is SEHNR, CDR2 FQNEAQ, per germline (reference sequence). V gave up 5 bases and J gave up 0 bases, with 8 bases separating them. The CDR3 runs to 15 residues. V and J are TRBV7-9 and TRBJ2-6, with unresolved D. What was sequenced was PBMCs. This TCR derives from a man between 60 and 75 years old with lung cancer. CDR3 in amino acids: CASSPATSGANVLTF. The CDR3 bases are TGTGCCAGCAGCCCGGCCACCTCTGGGGCCAACGTCCTGACTTTC.